This T cell receptor beta chain was identified in a study of T cell responses to AZD1222 COVID-19 vaccine. The CDR3 has 13 residues. Germline assignment: CDR1 PRHDT and CDR2 FYEKMQ (reference sequence). The ends were cut back, 8 bases at V and 3 bases at J, with 11 bases in the middle. Repertoires were generated with immunoSEQ multiplex PCR, while TCRdb's copy carries only in-frame clones and drops some. Of 180,000 or so clones detected, around 94% appear once; the ten largest clones hold approximately 0.6%. The V and J genes are TRBV13 and TRBJ1-3; D is ambiguous. The material was peripheral blood, obtained on day 0 of AZD1222 vaccination. The receptor was derived from an adult in good health. The CDR3 sequence is CASRRSGGNTIYF. The CDR3 DNA sequence: TGTGCCAGCCGCCGCTCCGGTGGAAACACCATATATTTT. The full variable domain, with the rest looked up from reference TRBV13 and TRBJ1-3, is AAGVIQSPRHLIKEKRETATLKCYPIPRHDTVYWYQQGPGQDPQFLISFYEKMQSDKGSIPDRFSAQQFSDYHSELNMSSLELGDSALYFCASRRSGGNTIYFGEGSWLTVV.